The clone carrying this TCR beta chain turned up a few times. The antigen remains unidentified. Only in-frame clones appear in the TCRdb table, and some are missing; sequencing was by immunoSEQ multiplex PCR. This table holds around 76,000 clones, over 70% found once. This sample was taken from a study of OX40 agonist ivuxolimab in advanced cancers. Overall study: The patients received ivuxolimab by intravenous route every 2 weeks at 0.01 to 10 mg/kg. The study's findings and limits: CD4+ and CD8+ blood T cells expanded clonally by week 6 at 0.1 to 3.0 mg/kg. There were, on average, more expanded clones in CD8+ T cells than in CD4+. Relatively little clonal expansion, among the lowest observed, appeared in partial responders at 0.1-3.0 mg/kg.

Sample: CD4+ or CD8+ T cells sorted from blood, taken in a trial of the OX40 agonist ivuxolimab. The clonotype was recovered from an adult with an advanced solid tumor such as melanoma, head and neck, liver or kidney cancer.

For the CDR3, the DNA is TGTGCCAGCTCACCAGATCTGGGGCCGGGAGGCTACACCTTC. Encoded protein: CASSPDLGPGGYTF. The V and J genes are TRBV18 and TRBJ1-2; tentative D call: TRBD1 (5 bases). V lost 2 bases and J lost 8, with 15 bases in between. The CDR3 length is 14 residues. The V gene's germline CDR1 is KGHSH and CDR2 LQKENI.